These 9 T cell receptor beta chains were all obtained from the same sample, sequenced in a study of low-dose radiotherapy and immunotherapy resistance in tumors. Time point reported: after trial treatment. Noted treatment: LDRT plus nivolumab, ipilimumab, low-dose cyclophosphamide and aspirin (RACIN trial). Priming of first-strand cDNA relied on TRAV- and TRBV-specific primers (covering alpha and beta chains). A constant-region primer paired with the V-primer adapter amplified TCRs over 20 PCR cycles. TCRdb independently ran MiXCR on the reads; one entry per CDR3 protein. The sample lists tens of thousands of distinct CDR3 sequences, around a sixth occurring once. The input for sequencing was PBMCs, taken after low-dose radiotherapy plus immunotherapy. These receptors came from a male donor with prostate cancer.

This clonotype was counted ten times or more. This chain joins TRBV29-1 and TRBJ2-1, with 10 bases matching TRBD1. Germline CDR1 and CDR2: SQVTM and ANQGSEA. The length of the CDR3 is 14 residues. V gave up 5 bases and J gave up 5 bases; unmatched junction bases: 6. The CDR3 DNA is TGCAGCGTTTCCTCCGGGACAGGGGACAATGAGCAGTTCTTC. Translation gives CSVSSGTGDNEQFF.

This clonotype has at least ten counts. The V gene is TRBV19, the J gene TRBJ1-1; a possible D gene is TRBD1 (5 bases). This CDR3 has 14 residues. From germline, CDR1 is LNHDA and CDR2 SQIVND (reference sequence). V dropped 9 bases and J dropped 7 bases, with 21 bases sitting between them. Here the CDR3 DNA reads TGTGCCAGCATGAGTCCAGGGAACGGTTTTGAAGCTTTCTTT. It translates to CASMSPGNGFEAFF.

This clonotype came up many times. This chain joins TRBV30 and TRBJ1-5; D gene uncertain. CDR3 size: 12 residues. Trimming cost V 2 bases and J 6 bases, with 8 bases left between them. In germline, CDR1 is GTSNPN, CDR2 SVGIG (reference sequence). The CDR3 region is CAWSSQSQPQHF. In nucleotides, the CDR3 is TGTGCCTGGAGTTCTCAAAGTCAGCCCCAGCATTTT.

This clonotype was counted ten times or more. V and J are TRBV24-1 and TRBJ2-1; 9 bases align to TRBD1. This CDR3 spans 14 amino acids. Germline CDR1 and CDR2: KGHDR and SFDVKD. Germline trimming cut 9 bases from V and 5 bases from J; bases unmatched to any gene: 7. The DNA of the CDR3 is TGTGCCACCGTTCCGGGACAGGGAAACAATGAGCAGTTCTTC. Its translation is CATVPGQGNNEQFF.

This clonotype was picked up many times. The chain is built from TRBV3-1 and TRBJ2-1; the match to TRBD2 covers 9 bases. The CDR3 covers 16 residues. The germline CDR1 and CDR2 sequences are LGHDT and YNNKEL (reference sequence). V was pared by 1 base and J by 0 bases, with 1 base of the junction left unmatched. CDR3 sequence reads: CASSQVAGASYNEQFF. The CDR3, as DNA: TGTGCCAGCAGCCAAGTAGCGGGAGCCTCCTACAATGAGCAGTTCTTC.

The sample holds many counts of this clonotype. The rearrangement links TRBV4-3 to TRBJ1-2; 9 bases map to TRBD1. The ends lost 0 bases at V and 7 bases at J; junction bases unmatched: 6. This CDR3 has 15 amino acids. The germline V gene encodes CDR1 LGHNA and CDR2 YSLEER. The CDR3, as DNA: TGCGCCAGCAGCCAAGATAGGGGACAGGGCGGTGGCTACACCTTC. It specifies CASSQDRGQGGGYTF.

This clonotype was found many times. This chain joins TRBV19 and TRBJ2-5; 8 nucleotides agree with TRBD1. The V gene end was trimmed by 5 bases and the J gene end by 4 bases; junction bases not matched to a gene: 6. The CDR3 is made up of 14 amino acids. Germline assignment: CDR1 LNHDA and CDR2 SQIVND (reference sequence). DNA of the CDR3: TGTGCCAGTAGTTGGGGACAGGCCCTAGAGACCCAGTACTTC. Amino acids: CASSWGQALETQYF.

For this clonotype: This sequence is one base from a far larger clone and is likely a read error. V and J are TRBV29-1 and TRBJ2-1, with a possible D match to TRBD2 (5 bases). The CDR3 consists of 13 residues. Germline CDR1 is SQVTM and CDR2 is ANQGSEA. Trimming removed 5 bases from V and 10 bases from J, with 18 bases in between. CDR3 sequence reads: CSVRGGSSYEQFF. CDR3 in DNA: TGCAGCGTTCGAGGTGGGAGCTCCTACGAGCAGTTCTTC.

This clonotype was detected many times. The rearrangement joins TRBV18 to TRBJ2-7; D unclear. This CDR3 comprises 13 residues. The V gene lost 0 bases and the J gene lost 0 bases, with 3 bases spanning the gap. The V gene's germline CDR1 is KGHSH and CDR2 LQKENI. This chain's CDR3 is CASSPPISYEQYF. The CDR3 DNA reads TGTGCCAGCTCACCACCAATCTCCTACGAGCAGTACTTC.